The next 26 T cell receptor beta chains were all read from a single sample in a study of shared clonotypes between healthy human individuals (dated by TCRdb to 2020 to 2021). Library preparation was by the immunoSEQ multiplex PCR assay. The immuneACCESS repertoire file appears here via TCRdb, limited to in-frame rearrangements. These files lack a portion of the clones; in checked studies, under half of the deficit traces to unresolved V genes, and the cause of the others is not known. The sample yields approximately 2.3 million clones; approximately 95% were counted once. Under 0.45% of the sample comes from the top ten. The material sequenced was naive CD4+ T cells from PBMCs. The cell subset or site label corresponds to: CD45RA+ positively selected. The receptor source for this set is a man between 18 and 35 years old in good health. Some clones in this sample may be carry-over from other donors' samples.

Points on this clone: Other DNA sequences of this sample code for an identical CDR3. The chain joins TRBV18 to TRBJ2-2; TRBD1 is a possible D gene (5 bases). This CDR3 has 16 amino acids. With 0 bases removed from V and 0 bases from J, the gap between germline ends came to 8 bases. Looked up from germline, CDR1 is KGHSH and CDR2 is LQKENI. The CDR3: CASSPPVGANTGELFF. The CDR3 DNA sequence: TGTGCCAGCTCACCACCGGTAGGGGCGAACACCGGGGAGCTGTTTTTT.

The genes are TRBV2 and TRBJ2-1; D is undetermined. The CDR3 has 14 residues. Per germline, CDR1 SNHLY and CDR2 FYNNEI. Trimming pared 2 bases from V and 7 bases from J, leaving 12 bases between. The CDR3 DNA follows: TGTGCCAGCAGTGAAAGGTCGAGAGGAAATGAGCAGTTCTTC. Translated, it gives CASSERSRGNEQFF.

This chain links TRBV7-2 with TRBJ2-3; D gene unclear. The V gene lost 2 bases and the J gene lost 2 bases, with 14 bases spanning the gap. The CDR3 length is 16 residues. Germline V gene lookup returns CDR1 SGHTA and CDR2 FQGNSA. CDR3 in amino acids: CASSLRPSRYTDTQYF. CDR3 coding DNA: TGTGCCAGCAGCTTACGACCGTCTCGTTACACAGATACGCAGTATTTT.

This sequence joins TRBV2 and TRBJ1-4; D is perhaps TRBD1 (6 bases). Trimming pared 4 bases from V and 7 bases from J, leaving 7 bases between. From germline, CDR1 is SNHLY and CDR2 FYNNEI. The CDR3 is 12 residues long. CDR3 coding DNA: TGTGCCAGCAGTGTACAGGGTGAAAAACTGTTTTTT. Its protein product is CASSVQGEKLFF.

This clone was detected only a few times. This rearrangement joins TRBV27 to TRBJ2-3, with D perhaps TRBD1 (6 bases). Between the trimmed V and J ends, which lost 7 bases and 3 bases, there was a span of 17 bases. CDR3 length: 15 residues. Per germline, CDR1 MNHEY and CDR2 SMNVEV (reference sequence). As DNA, the CDR3 is TGTGCCAGCACCAAACAGGGCCCGCTAACAGATACGCAGTATTTT. It encodes CASTKQGPLTDTQYF.

This chain links TRBV15 with TRBJ2-2; D is perhaps TRBD1 (6 bases). The germline V gene has CDR1 LNHNV and CDR2 YYDKDF (reference sequence). This CDR3 comprises 17 residues. The V end lost 1 base, the J end lost 1 base, and 13 bases lay between the germline ends. The CDR3 DNA sequence: TGTGCCACCAGCAGAGTCCCTCCGGGACAGAACACCGGGGAGCTGTTTTTT. Protein sequence: CATSRVPPGQNTGELFF.

V usage is TRBV28 and J usage is TRBJ1-3; D gene unclear. CDR3 size: 15 residues. The V end was cut by 5 bases, the J end by 2 bases, with 13 bases between. The germline gives CDR1 MDHEN, CDR2 SYDVKM. The CDR3 here is CASSPPGGTGNTIYF. The CDR3 bases are TGTGCCAGCAGTCCCCCGGGAGGGACTGGAAACACCATATATTTT.

The chain couples TRBV29-1 to TRBJ1-2; D gene unclear. The CDR3 is 16 amino acids. V lost 4 bases, J lost 2 bases, and 20 bases lay in between. The germline gives CDR1 SQVTM, CDR2 ANQGSEA. CDR3: CSVGASPYNPNYGYTF. The CDR3 region has the DNA TGCAGCGTTGGAGCGAGCCCATACAACCCAAACTATGGCTACACCTTC.

This chain links TRBV7-3 with TRBJ2-7; 8 bases map to TRBD2. Trimming removed 5 bases from V and 3 bases from J; junction bases left unmatched: 9. Per germline, CDR1 SGHTA and CDR2 FQGTGA. CDR3 length equals 15 residues. The CDR3 bases are TGTGCCAGCAGCCCCCCAAGCGGGAGCGGCTACGAGCAGTACTTC. Its translation is CASSPPSGSGYEQYF.

This clone was counted once. DNA for the CDR3: TGTGCCAGCTCACCCCCGGGAGCGGGAGGGCGCACAGATACGCAGTATTTT. This sequence encodes CASSPPGAGGRTDTQYF. This sequence joins TRBV18 and TRBJ2-3; TRBD2 agrees at 10 bases. Germline values: CDR1 KGHSH, CDR2 LQKENI. With 3 bases clipped from V and 1 base from J, the junction kept 7 bases outside the gene matches. The length of the CDR3 is 17 residues.

The rearrangement uses TRBV5-5 and TRBJ1-2; 8 nucleotides align to TRBD1. Trimming cost V 3 bases and J 3 bases; bases outside gene matches: 7. The V gene's germline CDR1 is SGHKS and CDR2 YYEKEE (reference sequence). CDR3 size: 15 residues. For the CDR3, the DNA is TGTGCCAGCAGCTCCTCCAGGGGGCTAGACTATGGCTACACCTTC. Translation: CASSSSRGLDYGYTF.

This sequence joins TRBV7-3 and TRBJ2-1, with 10 bases lining up with TRBD2. CDR1 and CDR2 (germline): SGHTA, FQGTGA. CDR3 length: 16 residues. The V gene end was trimmed by 3 bases and the J gene end by 7 bases; junction bases not matched to a gene: 9. The CDR3 nucleotides are TGTGCCAGCAGCTTTCGGGCTAGCGGGAGTAATAATGAGCAGTTCTTC. Translating gives CASSFRASGSNNEQFF.

The chain combines TRBV28 with TRBJ1-5; 7 bases are shared with TRBD1. J lost 7 bases, V lost 6 bases, and 12 bases had no gene match. CDR3 length equals 15 residues. CDR1 and CDR2 (germline): MDHEN, SYDVKM. The CDR3: CASRTGGRGDQPQHF. CDR3 nucleotides: TGTGCCAGCAGGACCGGTGGCAGGGGGGACCAGCCCCAGCATTTT.

Note on this clone: An end of the junction differs from the germline gene, which may be a read error. The chain links TRBV30 to TRBJ2-5; 8 bases are a match to TRBD1. The end of the DNA fits TRBJ2-7 better, so the J call may be wrong. This CDR3 spans 14 amino acids. The V gene's germline CDR1 is GTSNPN and CDR2 SVGIG (reference sequence). The CDR3 region is CALSQGALRYEQYF. CDR3 DNA: TGTGCCTTGAGTCAGGGGGCGCTAAGGTACGAGCAGTACTTC.

This chain uses TRBV10-3 with TRBJ1-2; 7 nucleotides agree with TRBD1. The ends lost 8 bases at V and 7 bases at J; junction bases unmatched: 13. In germline, CDR1 is ENHRY, CDR2 SYGVKD. The CDR3 is made up of 14 amino acids. This CDR3 is CAISHTDRVFGYTF. In nucleotides, the CDR3 is TGTGCCATCTCACATACCGACAGGGTATTTGGCTACACCTTC.

This sequence joins TRBV6-1 and TRBJ2-1; TRBD1 agrees at 10 bases. Germline CDR1 is MNHNS and CDR2 is SASEGT. The CDR3 is made up of 16 amino acids. J gave up 7 bases and V 3 bases, and 9 bases lay outside the gene matches. CDR3 residues: CASSEVPGQGYNEQFF. In DNA, the CDR3 is TGTGCCAGCAGTGAGGTGCCGGGACAGGGGTATAATGAGCAGTTCTTC.

This sequence joins TRBV28 and TRBJ2-7; TRBD1 might be the D (6 bases). V was pared by 6 bases and J by 3 bases, with 27 bases between. Germline V gene data show CDR1 as MDHEN and CDR2 as SYDVKM. The CDR3 extends over 18 amino acids. DNA for the CDR3: TGTGCCAGCAGAGGTCTTCGTAACACAGGGTGGCCGTACTACGAGCAGTACTTC. Translating gives CASRGLRNTGWPYYEQYF.

The CDR3 nucleotides are TGTGCCAGCGTAGCCAGGGGGGGTGAAGCTTTCTTT. Translated, it gives CASVARGGEAFF. V is TRBV6-5 and J is TRBJ1-1, with 7 bases fitting TRBD1. Germline lookup yields CDR1 MNHEY and CDR2 SVGAGI. With 8 bases clipped from V and 7 bases from J, the junction kept 7 bases outside the gene matches. The CDR3 runs 12 residues.

The chain joins TRBV7-9 to TRBJ2-7; 8 bases are shared with TRBD2. Trimming took 5 bases from V and 4 from J; bases not matched to a gene: 13. Germline V gene lookup returns CDR1 SEHNR and CDR2 FQNEAQ (reference sequence). The CDR3 is 16 residues long. The CDR3 DNA is TGTGCCAGCAGCCCAATTCGGGGCGGGAGGACGTACGAGCAGTACTTC. The encoded protein is CASSPIRGGRTYEQYF.

This chain joins TRBV28 and TRBJ2-7; D unclear. Germline V gene data show CDR1 as MDHEN and CDR2 as SYDVKM. The V and J ends lost 3 bases and 7 bases respectively, with 13 bases between them. CDR3 length equals 13 residues. CDR3 loop: CASSFAVIGEQYF. The CDR3 coding sequence is TGTGCCAGCAGTTTCGCTGTTATAGGGGAGCAGTACTTC.

The chain joins TRBV5-1 to TRBJ1-3; D is uncertain. V lost 0 bases to trimming and J lost 4 bases, with 11 bases between them. The CDR3 contains 15 residues. Per the germline V gene, CDR1 is SGHRS and CDR2 is YFSETQ. The DNA of the CDR3 is TGCGCCAGCAGCTTGGGAGGGCAGCGCGGAAACACCATATATTTT. Translation: CASSLGGQRGNTIYF. Variable domain in full (rest from reference TRBV5-1 and TRBJ1-3): KAGVTQTPRYLIKTRGQQVTLSCSPISGHRSVSWYQQTPGQGLQFLFEYFSETQRNKGNFPGRFSGRQFSNSRSEMNVSTLELGDSALYLCASSLGGQRGNTIYFGEGSWLTVV.

The gene calls are TRBV5-1 and TRBJ2-6, with D perhaps TRBD1 (5 bases). The V gene lost 2 bases and the J gene lost 0 bases, with 12 bases spanning the gap. This CDR3 spans 17 amino acids. Germline CDR1 SGHRS, CDR2 YFSETQ. The CDR3 DNA follows: TGCGCCAGCAGCTTAGAGAGCAGGGCCTCTGGGGCCAACGTCCTGACTTTC. Encoded protein: CASSLESRASGANVLTF.

The chain joins TRBV30 to TRBJ2-1, with D perhaps TRBD2 (6 bases). From germline, CDR1 is GTSNPN and CDR2 SVGIG (reference sequence). This CDR3 contains 14 residues. V lost 0 bases and J lost 6, with 12 bases in between. This CDR3 reads CAWSVDGGVNEQFF. The CDR3 DNA follows: TGTGCCTGGAGTGTAGACGGAGGGGTCAATGAGCAGTTCTTC.

V gene TRBV29-1 combines with J gene TRBJ1-2; tentatively, D is TRBD1 (6 bases). The CDR3 contains 12 residues. V gave up 6 bases and J gave up 2 bases, with 10 bases separating them. Germline values: CDR1 SQVTM, CDR2 ANQGSEA. The DNA for the CDR3 is TGCAGCGTGGGACAAAAAAACTATGGCTACACCTTC. Its translation is CSVGQKNYGYTF.

V gene TRBV12-5 combines with J gene TRBJ1-5; 7 bases are shared with TRBD1. Germline CDR1 is LGHNT and CDR2 is FRNRAP. Trimming cost V 0 bases and J 5 bases; bases outside gene matches: 10. This CDR3 has 17 amino acids. CDR3 coding DNA: TGTGCTAGTGGTTTGGTGACGACAGGGACCCTCCATCAGCCCCAGCATTTT. This gives the protein CASGLVTTGTLHQPQHF. The variable domain in full, completed from reference TRBV12-5 and TRBJ1-5, reads DARVTQTPRHKVTEMGQEVTMRCQPILGHNTVFWYRQTMMQGLELLAYFRNRAPLDDSGMPKDRFSAEMPDATLATLKIQPSEPRDSAVYFCASGLVTTGTLHQPQHFGDGTRLSIL.

A word on this clone: The sample holds other DNA sequences that translate to the same CDR3. V and J are TRBV6-6 and TRBJ1-1; possibly TRBD1 for D (5 bases). Trimming took off 5 bases at V and 2 bases at J, with 9 bases between the two ends. Per the germline V gene, CDR1 is MNHNY and CDR2 is SVGAGI (reference sequence). This CDR3 has 13 amino acids. CDR3 loop: CASSPGSNTEAFF. CDR3 DNA: TGTGCCAGCAGTCCAGGGAGTAACACTGAAGCTTTCTTT.